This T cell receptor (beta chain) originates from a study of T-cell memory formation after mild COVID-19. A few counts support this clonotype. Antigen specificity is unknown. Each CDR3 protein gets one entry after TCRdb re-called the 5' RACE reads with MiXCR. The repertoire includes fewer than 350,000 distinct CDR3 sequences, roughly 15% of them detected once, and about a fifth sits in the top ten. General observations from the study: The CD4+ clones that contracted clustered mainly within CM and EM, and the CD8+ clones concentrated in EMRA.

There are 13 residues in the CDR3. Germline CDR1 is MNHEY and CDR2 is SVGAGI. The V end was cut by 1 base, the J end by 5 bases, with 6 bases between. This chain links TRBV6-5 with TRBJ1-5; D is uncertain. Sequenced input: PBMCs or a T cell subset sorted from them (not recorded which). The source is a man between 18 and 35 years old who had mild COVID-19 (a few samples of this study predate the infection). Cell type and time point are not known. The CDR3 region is CASSYYADQPQHF. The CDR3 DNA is TGTGCCAGCAGTTACTATGCGGATCAGCCCCAGCATTTT.